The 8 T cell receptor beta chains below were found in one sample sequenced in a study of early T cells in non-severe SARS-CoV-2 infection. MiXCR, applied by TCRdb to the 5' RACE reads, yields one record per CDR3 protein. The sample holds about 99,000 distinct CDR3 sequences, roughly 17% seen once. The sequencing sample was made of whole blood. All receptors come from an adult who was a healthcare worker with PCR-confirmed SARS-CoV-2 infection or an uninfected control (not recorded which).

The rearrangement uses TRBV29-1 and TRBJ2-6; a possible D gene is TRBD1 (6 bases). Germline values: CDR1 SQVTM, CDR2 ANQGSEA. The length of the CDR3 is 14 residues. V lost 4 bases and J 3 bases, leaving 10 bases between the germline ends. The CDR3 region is CSVVGGVGANVLTF. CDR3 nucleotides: TGCAGCGTTGTTGGGGGCGTTGGGGCCAACGTCCTGACTTTC. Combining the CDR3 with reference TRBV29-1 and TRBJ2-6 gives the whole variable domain SAVISQKPSRDICQRGTSLTIQCQVDSQVTMMFWYRQQPGQSLTLIATANQGSEATYESGFVIDKFPISRPNLTFSTLTVSNMSPEDSSIYLCSVVGGVGANVLTFGAGSRLTVL.

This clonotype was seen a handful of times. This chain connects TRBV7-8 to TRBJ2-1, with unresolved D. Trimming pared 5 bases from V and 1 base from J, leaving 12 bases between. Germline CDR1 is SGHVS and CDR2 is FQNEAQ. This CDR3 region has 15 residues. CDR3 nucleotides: TGTGCCAGCAGCCCATCTAGGGTTTCCTACAATGAGCAGTTCTTC. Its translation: CASSPSRVSYNEQFF.

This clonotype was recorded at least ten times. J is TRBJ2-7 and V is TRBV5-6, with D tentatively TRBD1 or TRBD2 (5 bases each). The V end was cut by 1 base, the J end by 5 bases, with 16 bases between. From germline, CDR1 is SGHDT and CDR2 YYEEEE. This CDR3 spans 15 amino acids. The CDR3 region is CASSLWIGTADEQYF. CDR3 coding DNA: TGTGCCAGCAGCTTGTGGATTGGGACGGCGGACGAGCAGTACTTC.

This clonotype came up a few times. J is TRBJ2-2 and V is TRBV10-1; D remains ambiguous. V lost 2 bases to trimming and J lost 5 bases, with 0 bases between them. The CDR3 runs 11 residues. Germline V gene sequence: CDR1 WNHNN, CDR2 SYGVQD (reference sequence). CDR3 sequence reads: CASSETGELFF. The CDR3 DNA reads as TGCGCCAGCAGTGAGACCGGGGAGCTGTTTTTT.

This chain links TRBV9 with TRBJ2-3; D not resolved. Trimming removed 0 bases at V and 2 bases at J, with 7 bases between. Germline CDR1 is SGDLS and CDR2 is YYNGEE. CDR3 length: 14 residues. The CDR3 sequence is CASSVGQSTDTQYF. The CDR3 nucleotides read TGTGCCAGCAGCGTAGGCCAGTCCACAGATACGCAGTATTTT.

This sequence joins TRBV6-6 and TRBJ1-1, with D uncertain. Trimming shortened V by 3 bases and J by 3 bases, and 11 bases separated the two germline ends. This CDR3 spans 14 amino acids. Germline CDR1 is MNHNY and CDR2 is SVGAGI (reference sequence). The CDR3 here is CASSYSGGHTEAFF. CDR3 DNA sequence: TGTGCCAGCAGTTATTCGGGAGGGCACACTGAAGCTTTCTTT.

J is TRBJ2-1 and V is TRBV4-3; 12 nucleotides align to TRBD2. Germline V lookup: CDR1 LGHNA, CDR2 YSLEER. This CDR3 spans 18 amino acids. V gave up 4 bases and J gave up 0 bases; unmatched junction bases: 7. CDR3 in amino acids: CASSRELAGGYSYNEQFF. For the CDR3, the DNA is TGCGCCAGCAGCCGAGAACTAGCGGGAGGTTACTCCTACAATGAGCAGTTCTTC.

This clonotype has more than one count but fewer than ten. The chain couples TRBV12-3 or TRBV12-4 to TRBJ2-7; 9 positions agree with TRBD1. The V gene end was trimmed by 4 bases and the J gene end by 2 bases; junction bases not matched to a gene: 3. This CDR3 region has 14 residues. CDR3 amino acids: CASSSDRGPYEQYF. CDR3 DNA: TGTGCCAGCAGTTCGGACAGGGGCCCCTACGAGCAGTACTTC.